The following is a T cell receptor beta chain sequence with its context. Its antigen is undetermined. Healthy donors had no documented immune events, such as infections, while sampled. V dropped 0 bases and J dropped 5 bases, with 7 bases sitting between them. Germline V gene lookup returns CDR1 SGHVS and CDR2 FQNEAQ. CDR3 length: 13 amino acids. The data were obtained in a study of identifying expanded T cells in peripheral blood. Study observations and caveats: Technical replicates showed about 1.1 changed clones; approximately 2 weeks roughly 16; four weeks 19. Variance in clone template counts between approximately two-week samples significantly increased with total template count across all healthy donors.

Data came from immunoSEQ multiplex PCR; TCRdb stores just in-frame clones and leaves some out. The sample yields 50,000 or so clones, around nine tenths seen once. This clonotype was sampled from a person between 18 and 75 years old in good health. The chain recombines TRBV7-8 with TRBJ2-5; the D is unclear. Sequencing was done on a sample of blood. The CDR3 region is CASSLAQVETQYF. The CDR3 coding sequence is TGTGCCAGCAGCTTAGCGCAAGTCGAGACCCAGTACTTC. Using reference TRBV7-8 and TRBJ2-5 for the parts outside the CDR3, the full variable domain is GAGVSQSPRYKVAKRGQDVALRCDPISGHVSLFWYQQALGQGPEFLTYFQNEAQLDKSGLPSDRFFAERPEGSVSTLKIQRTQQEDSAVYLCASSLAQVETQYFGPGTRLLVL.